Shown below are 3 T cell receptor beta chains from a single sample sequenced in a study of shared clonotypes between healthy human individuals. The table came from immunoSEQ multiplex PCR; TCRdb's copy has only in-frame clones and leaves some out. The sample has about 470,000 clones, around 79% seen once. The sequencing input was PBMCs. Receptors originate from a middle-aged woman in good health. Some clones in this sample may be carry-over from other donors' samples.

The chain employs TRBV4-1 and TRBJ1-2; D gene ambiguous. The V gene's germline CDR1 is MGHRA and CDR2 YSYEKL. Trimming stripped 3 bases from V and 5 bases from J, with 13 bases between. The CDR3 has 14 residues. The CDR3 DNA reads as TGCGCCAGCAGCCATCTACCGGATCGGTATGGCTACACCTTC. It yields the protein CASSHLPDRYGYTF.

The chain uses TRBV30 and TRBJ2-1; 8 nucleotides match TRBD2. V lost 5 bases to trimming and J lost 10 bases; unmatched junction nucleotides: 4. CDR1 and CDR2 from the germline V gene are GTSNPN and SVGIG (reference sequence). This CDR3 has 11 residues. This CDR3 reads CAWGLAGEQFF. For the CDR3, the DNA is TGTGCCTGGGGCTTAGCGGGAGAGCAGTTCTTC. Full variable domain (rest looked up from reference TRBV30 and TRBJ2-1): SQTIHQWPATLVQPVGSPLSLECTVEGTSNPNLYWYRQAAGRGLQLLFYSVGIGQISSEVPQNLSASRPQDRQFILSSKKLLLSDSGFYLCAWGLAGEQFFGPGTRLTVL.

The V and J genes are TRBV9 and TRBJ2-2; unclear D gene. V gave up 0 bases and J gave up 6 bases, with 9 bases separating them. Germline V lookup: CDR1 SGDLS, CDR2 YYNGEE. CDR3 size: 14 residues. The CDR3 loop is CASSVAQRPGELFF. In nucleotides, the CDR3 is TGTGCCAGCAGCGTAGCCCAGCGACCCGGGGAGCTGTTTTTT.